This T cell receptor (beta chain) comes out of a study of blood T cell repertoires in COVID-19. In the study overall: Collection of acute and convalescent COVID-19 samples took place in the United States, Italy and Spain. T cells, B-cell-depleted T cells, or PBMCs provided the cDNA or gDNA that served as material.

The junction had 11 bases not matched to a gene; V was cut back by 6 bases and J by 15 bases. This CDR3 comprises 12 residues. Germline values: CDR1 MNHNY, CDR2 SVGAGI (reference sequence). The authors' processing: From reference gene primer amplification, estimates of nucleated cell counts were derived. The data were produced by immunoSEQ multiplex PCR, yet TCRdb's version contains in-frame clones alone and is incomplete. D and trimming were read from the DNA, whereas the V and J calls and clone size are those reported in that table. Among around 100,000 clones listed, roughly nine tenths were seen once.

The receptor was isolated from a man aged 55 to 70 with acute or convalescent COVID-19. The sample comprised peripheral blood. The chain joins TRBV6-6 to TRBJ2-1, with 7 positions matching TRBD2. The CDR3 DNA sequence: TGTGCCAGCAGAGACTCGGGACTAAGGGTGTTCTTC. Encoded protein: CASRDSGLRVFF.